This is a list of T cell receptor beta chains from one sample in a study of blood T cell repertoires in COVID-19. Clones were read by immunoSEQ multiplex PCR, and TCRdb kept only the in-frame ones, dropping some. Here the sample spans about 130,000 clones, about 90% being singletons. Sequencing was carried out using peripheral blood. Receptors originate from a man between 50 and 59 years old with COVID-19, enrolled during active disease. Both conserved end residues are part of each CDR3. D genes are given only for firm matches. Clone size is shown for a subset of rows, as once, few, many or a class of expanded clone.

j_gene	abundance	v_gene	d_gene	CDR3nt	CDR3aa
TRBJ1-5	-	TRBV6-5	-	TGTGCCAGCAGCCCACAGGTGGATCAGCCCCAGCATTTT	CASSPQVDQPQHF
TRBJ2-1	-	TRBV6-5	TRBD2	TGTGCCAGCAGTTACGAACTAGCGGGAGGTAACAATGAGCAGTTCTTC	CASSYELAGGNNEQFF
TRBJ2-7	-	TRBV11-2	-	TGTGCCAGCAGCTTATTGCGTCAGGGGGGCCCCTACGAGCAGTACTTC	CASSLLRQGGPYEQYF
TRBJ2-7	-	TRBV5-1	TRBD1	TGCGCCAGCAGCTTGTGGGGACAGGCCGATTACGAGCAGTACTTC	CASSLWGQADYEQYF
TRBJ2-1	-	TRBV3-1/TRBV3-2	TRBD2	TGTGCCAGCAGCTCTAGCGGGAGCTACGACAATGAGCAGTTCTTC	CASSSSGSYDNEQFF
TRBJ2-1	-	TRBV6-5	TRBD2	TGTGCCAGCAAGGACCTAGCGGGGTACAATGAGCAGTTCTTC	CASKDLAGYNEQFF
TRBJ1-1	-	TRBV28	-	TGTGCCAGCAGTTCCCCCCGACAGGCGAACACTGAAGCTTTCTTT	CASSSPRQANTEAFF
TRBJ2-7	-	TRBV2	TRBD1	TGTGCCAGCAGTCCCGGGACAGGATCCTACGAGCAGTACTTC	CASSPGTGSYEQYF
TRBJ2-5	-	TRBV18	-	TGTGCCAGCTCACCAGATAGAGGCAGTGAAGAGACCCAGTACTTC	CASSPDRGSEETQYF
TRBJ2-1	-	TRBV5-1	TRBD2	TGCGCCAGCAGCGTGGGGCGTCTAGCGGGATACAATGAGCAGTTCTTC	CASSVGRLAGYNEQFF
TRBJ2-2	-	TRBV19	-	TGTGCCAGTAGCCCCATTGAGGGAGTTAACGGGGAGCTGTTTTTT	CASSPIEGVNGELFF
TRBJ1-4	-	TRBV4-3	TRBD1	TGCGCCAGCAGCCAAGGACAGGGTCGGGAAAAACTGTTTTTT	CASSQGQGREKLFF
TRBJ2-4	-	TRBV27	-	TGTGCCAGCAGCCCAGGGGCGGGAGAAGGCAAAAACATTCAGTACTTC	CASSPGAGEGKNIQYF
TRBJ1-5	few	TRBV19	-	TGTGCCAGTAGTAGCGGGTCTTCGGGCAATCAGCCCCAGCATTTT	CASSSGSSGNQPQHF
TRBJ1-4	-	TRBV12-3/TRBV12-4	-	TGTGCCAGCAGTCCCACAGGGAAACTGTTTTTT	CASSPTGKLFF
TRBJ2-1	-	TRBV2	TRBD2	TGTGCCAGCAGAGGGACTAGCGGGAACGATGAGCAGTTCTTC	CASRGTSGNDEQFF
TRBJ1-1	few	TRBV18	TRBD1	TGTGCCAGCTCACCCGGACAGGGGTATACTGAAGCTTTCTTT	CASSPGQGYTEAFF
TRBJ2-7	-	TRBV19	TRBD1	TGTGCCACCTCCGCCGACAGGGGCTACGAGCAGTACTTC	CATSADRGYEQYF
TRBJ1-2	-	TRBV7-9	TRBD1	TGTGCCAGCAGCCCTGGGACAGGGCACGGCTACACCTTC	CASSPGTGHGYTF
TRBJ1-3	once	TRBV29-1	TRBD1	TGCAGCGTTCACCAGGGGGGAGGAAACACCATATATTTT	CSVHQGGGNTIYF
TRBJ2-1	-	TRBV14	-	TGTGCCAGCAGCCATACTAGTGCTGAGCAGTTCTTC	CASSHTSAEQFF
TRBJ2-5	-	TRBV19	-	TGTGCCAGTAGTATGACAGCCCAAGAGACCCAGTACTTC	CASSMTAQETQYF
TRBJ2-4	-	TRBV5-1	TRBD2	TGCGCCAGCAGCCTGCTGACTAGCGACAACATTCAGTACTTC	CASSLLTSDNIQYF
TRBJ1-5	-	TRBV18	-	TGTGCCAGCTCGAAGGCCCTCCTCGAGGGGGATCAGCCCCAGCATTTT	CASSKALLEGDQPQHF
TRBJ2-3	-	TRBV19	TRBD2	TGTGCCAGTAGCGCGGGACTAGCGGGTCCTAGCACAGATACGCAGTATTTT	CASSAGLAGPSTDTQYF
TRBJ2-6	-	TRBV19	-	TGTGCCAGTAGGGAAGGGGCTGGGGCCAACGTCCTGACTTTC	CASREGAGANVLTF
TRBJ1-1	-	TRBV5-1	-	TGCGCCAGCAGCTTGTCAGGGGACACTGAAGCTTTCTTT	CASSLSGDTEAFF
TRBJ2-7	-	TRBV27	TRBD2	TGTGCCAGCGGCCTGGGGGGAGGGAGCTCCTACGAGCAGTACTTC	CASGLGGGSSYEQYF
TRBJ2-1	-	TRBV11-2	TRBD2	TGTGCCAGCAGCTCGGGACTAGCGGGAGACCAGGGGTTCTTC	CASSSGLAGDQGFF
TRBJ1-5	once	TRBV4-2	-	TGTGCCAGCAGCCCACCCCCCAGGGAAGGTCAGAAACAGCCCCAGCATTTT	CASSPPPREGQKQPQHF
TRBJ2-5	-	TRBV28	TRBD1	TGTGCCAGCAGGGATACAGGGGGCTTCCAAGAGACCCAGTACTTC	CASRDTGGFQETQYF
TRBJ2-7	-	TRBV7-2	-	TGTGCCAGCAGCTTAGAAGGGAGATCGTCCTACGAGCAGTACTTC	CASSLEGRSSYEQYF
TRBJ2-1	-	TRBV28	TRBD2	TGTGCCAGCAGTTTATGGGCGGGAGGGGCCCTCAATGAGCAGTTCTTC	CASSLWAGGALNEQFF
TRBJ2-1	-	TRBV9	-	TGTGCCAGCAGCCCACAACTAGTAGCGGATGAGCAGTTCTTC	CASSPQLVADEQFF
TRBJ2-5	-	TRBV2	TRBD1	TGTGCCAGCAGTGAACAGGGGACAGGACAAGAGACCCAGTACTTC	CASSEQGTGQETQYF
TRBJ2-2	-	TRBV11-2	TRBD2	TGTGCCAGCAGGCGGGGACTAGCTGACACCGGGGAGCTGTTTTTT	CASRRGLADTGELFF
TRBJ1-5	-	TRBV19	-	TGTGCCAGTGGGGCAGGGTCGTCGAATCAGCCCCAGCATTTT	CASGAGSSNQPQHF
TRBJ2-3	-	TRBV7-3	-	TGTGCCAGCAGCTCCAGTGCTAGCACAGATACGCAGTATTTT	CASSSSASTDTQYF
TRBJ2-1	once	TRBV19	-	TGTGCCAGTAGCGGGATTTACAATGAGCAGTTCTTC	CASSGIYNEQFF
TRBJ1-2	-	TRBV5-4	TRBD1	TGTGCCAGCAGCCGACAGGGGGCGGTTGGCTACACCTTC	CASSRQGAVGYTF
TRBJ2-3	-	TRBV19	TRBD2	TGTGCCAGTACCCCCGCGGGAGGTAATACGCAGTATTTT	CASTPAGGNTQYF
TRBJ2-7	few	TRBV4-2	TRBD1	TGTGCCAGCAGCCAATCGGGACAGGGCTACGAGCAGTACTTC	CASSQSGQGYEQYF
TRBJ2-3	-	TRBV7-3	TRBD2	TGTGCCAGCAGCTTACGACCTAGCGGGCTTGGAGATACGCAGTATTTT	CASSLRPSGLGDTQYF
TRBJ2-1	-	TRBV7-9	TRBD2	TGTGCCAGCAGCGGTAGCGGGAGAAGGCAGTTCTTC	CASSGSGRRQFF
TRBJ1-5	-	TRBV11-3	TRBD1	TGTGCCAGAGAAGACAGGGGGGCACGCCAGCCCCAGCATTTT	CAREDRGARQPQHF
TRBJ2-1	-	TRBV7-3	TRBD2	TGTGCCAGCAGCCACGCTAGCGGGAGAATCGATGAGCAGTTCTTC	CASSHASGRIDEQFF
TRBJ2-7	-	TRBV7-2	TRBD2	TGTGCCAGCAGCAAGGGACTAGCGGGGTACGAGCAGTACTTC	CASSKGLAGYEQYF
TRBJ1-2	once	TRBV5-1	-	TGCGCCAGCAGCTCATTGGACAGCCAAGCTGGCTACACCTTC	CASSSLDSQAGYTF
TRBJ1-5	-	TRBV3-1/TRBV3-2	-	TGTGCCAGCAGCCAAACGTCGGGGAGCAATCAGCCCCAGCATTTT	CASSQTSGSNQPQHF
TRBJ2-1	-	TRBV7-9	TRBD2	TGTGCCAGCAGCACAACTAGCGGAGGGAACAATGAGCAGTTCTTC	CASSTTSGGNNEQFF
TRBJ1-3	once	TRBV4-1	-	TGCGCCAGCAGCCAACCCCTAGGTAGGGGAAACACCATATATTTT	CASSQPLGRGNTIYF
TRBJ2-2	-	TRBV11-2	TRBD2	TGTGCCAGCAGTCGAAACAGGCTAGCGGGGAACACCGGGGAGCTGTTTTTT	CASSRNRLAGNTGELFF
TRBJ1-1	-	TRBV7-3	-	TGTGCCAGCAGCTTACAACGGGGCACTGAAGCTTTCTTT	CASSLQRGTEAFF